The rows below give T cell receptor beta chains drawn from one sample of a study of early T cells in non-severe SARS-CoV-2 infection. Via MiXCR, TCRdb re-called the 5' RACE reads, giving one row per CDR3 protein. The data contain 80,000 to 95,000 distinct CDR3 sequences, roughly 13% of them singletons. Material for sequencing was whole blood. The receptors come from an adult who was a healthcare worker with PCR-confirmed SARS-CoV-2 infection or an uninfected control (not recorded which). Both conserved end residues are part of each CDR3. Fields, in order: D gene, J gene, clone size, V gene, CDR3 protein, CDR3 DNA. A D gene is named only where the DNA matches it firmly. Clone size is given for some rows only: seen once, a few or many times, or a class if the clone is expanded.

>TRBD1|TRBJ2-1|-|TRBV2
CASSVGPPTGDGEQFF
TGTGCCAGCAGTGTGGGACCCCCGACAGGGGATGGTGAGCAGTTCTTC
>TRBD1|TRBJ2-7|-|TRBV6-1
CASSETRQGPYEQYF
TGTGCCAGCAGTGAAACCCGACAGGGACCCTACGAGCAGTACTTC
>-|TRBJ2-3|many|TRBV12-3/TRBV12-4
CASSRRAVFGTDTQYF
TGTGCCAGCAGCCGCCGAGCGGTATTCGGCACAGATACGCAGTATTTT
>-|TRBJ2-7|-|TRBV29-1
CSGQTGYEQYF
TGCAGCGGGCAGACAGGCTACGAGCAGTACTTC
>-|TRBJ1-6|-|TRBV2
CASSEYGTVAASPLHF
TGTGCCAGCAGTGAATACGGAACCGTCGCTGCTTCACCCCTCCACTTT
>-|TRBJ2-5|-|TRBV18
CASSPQGGQETQYF
TGTGCCAGCTCACCACAAGGAGGGCAAGAGACCCAGTACTTC
>-|TRBJ2-7|once|TRBV7-9
CASSFGGLSSYEQYF
TGTGCCAGCAGCTTTGGGGGGTTAAGCTCCTACGAGCAGTACTTC
>-|TRBJ1-2|-|TRBV7-9
CASSTDNAYGYTF
TGTGCCAGCAGCACAGACAACGCTTATGGCTACACCTTC
>-|TRBJ2-7|few|TRBV18
CASSPTQYEQYF
TGTGCCAGCTCACCCACACAGTACGAGCAGTACTTC
>-|TRBJ2-7|-|TRBV5-4
CVSSPVLGRGNEQYF
TGTGTCAGCAGTCCTGTATTGGGACGCGGGAATGAGCAGTACTTC
>-|TRBJ2-5|-|TRBV15
CATSSGGTTETQYF
TGTGCCACCAGCAGTGGAGGCACAACCGAGACCCAGTACTTC
>-|TRBJ2-2|-|TRBV3-1
CASSQVPIGGELFF
TGTGCCAGCAGCCAAGTCCCAATCGGCGGGGAGCTGTTTTTT
>TRBD1|TRBJ1-2|few|TRBV12-3/TRBV12-4
CASSTGTGYFYGYTF
TGTGCCAGCAGTACCGGGACAGGATATTTCTATGGCTACACCTTC
>TRBD1|TRBJ2-1|-|TRBV9
CASSLNPGQGGRYNEQFF
TGTGCCAGCAGCCTTAACCCCGGACAGGGGGGGCGGTACAATGAGCAGTTCTTC
>-|TRBJ1-1|-|TRBV6-5
CASGNVEAFF
TGTGCCAGCGGCAACGTTGAAGCTTTCTTT
>TRBD1|TRBJ2-7|-|TRBV29-1
CSVERTGGSYEQYF
TGCAGCGTCGAAAGGACAGGGGGCTCCTACGAGCAGTACTTC
>TRBD1|TRBJ1-2|few|TRBV28
CASSLVDRVYGYTF
TGTGCCAGCAGTTTGGTGGACAGGGTATATGGCTACACCTTC
>-|TRBJ2-7|few|TRBV20-1
CSVAGFSYEQYF
TGCAGTGTGGCGGGGTTCTCCTACGAGCAGTACTTC
>TRBD1|TRBJ1-3|few|TRBV15
CATSRRGRESGNTIYF
TGTGCCACCAGCAGAAGGGGGCGAGAATCTGGAAACACCATATATTTT
>-|TRBJ1-6|many|TRBV12-3/TRBV12-4
CASSLVGGAYNSPLHF
TGTGCCAGCAGTTTAGTGGGTGGTGCCTATAATTCACCCCTCCACTTT
>TRBD1|TRBJ2-7|-|TRBV5-1
CASSLAWRQGGYYEQYF
TGCGCCAGCAGCTTGGCCTGGAGACAGGGTGGTTACTACGAGCAGTACTTC
>-|TRBJ2-5|few|TRBV3-1
CASSHLGEETQYF
TGTGCCAGCAGCCATCTGGGGGAAGAGACCCAGTACTTC
>-|TRBJ1-3|-|TRBV20-1
CSAQTAMEGGNTIYF
TGCAGTGCACAGACAGCCATGGAAGGTGGAAACACCATATATTTT
>-|TRBJ1-1|many|TRBV29-1
CSVEGRAKNTEAFF
TGCAGCGTTGAAGGCCGGGCCAAGAACACTGAAGCTTTCTTT
>TRBD2|TRBJ2-5|many|TRBV11-2
CASSPSWPRLAGGETQYF
TGTGCCAGCAGCCCGAGCTGGCCCAGACTAGCGGGGGGAGAGACCCAGTACTTC
>-|TRBJ2-1|-|TRBV5-6
CASSRGMGDSYNEQFF
TGTGCCAGCAGCCGGGGGATGGGGGACTCCTACAATGAGCAGTTCTTC
>-|TRBJ2-3|few|TRBV6-5
CASSLQGGRATDTQYF
TGTGCCAGCAGTTTACAGGGTGGGAGGGCCACAGATACGCAGTATTTT
>-|TRBJ2-3|few|TRBV5-1
CASSLGAGTDTQYF
TGCGCCAGCAGCTTGGGGGCAGGGACAGATACGCAGTATTTT
>-|TRBJ2-3|-|TRBV29-1
CSAKSGPTDTQYF
TGCAGCGCCAAGTCCGGACCCACAGATACGCAGTATTTT
>-|TRBJ2-1|-|TRBV6-6
CASSPGAVISYNEQFF
TGTGCCAGCAGTCCCGGGGCAGTCATATCCTACAATGAGCAGTTCTTC
>-|TRBJ1-6|many|TRBV4-1
CASSQVQGATDSPLHF
TGCGCCAGCAGCCAAGTCCAGGGAGCGACAGATTCACCCCTCCACTTT
>-|TRBJ1-3|-|TRBV6-5
CASTSGNTIYF
TGTGCCAGCACCTCTGGAAACACCATATATTTT
>TRBD1|TRBJ2-2|few|TRBV11-2
CASSLRPGQGSGELFF
TGTGCCAGCAGCTTAAGGCCCGGACAGGGTTCCGGGGAGCTGTTTTTT
>TRBD2|TRBJ2-3|few|TRBV29-1
CSVAVAGAPDTQYF
TGCAGCGTGGCGGTAGCGGGGGCCCCAGATACGCAGTATTTT
>TRBD1|TRBJ2-1|-|TRBV18
CASSPDRGLGNEQFF
TGTGCCAGCTCCCCCGACAGGGGGCTCGGCAATGAGCAGTTCTTC
>TRBD1|TRBJ2-7|once|TRBV7-2
CASSRGQTEQYF
TGTGCCAGCAGCCGGGGACAGACCGAGCAGTACTTC
>-|TRBJ2-3|few|TRBV12-3/TRBV12-4
CASSSYGLRGYTDTQYF
TGTGCCAGCAGTTCGTATGGGTTGCGGGGCTACACAGATACGCAGTATTTT
>-|TRBJ1-4|many|TRBV21-1
CASSKVSRTNEKLFF
TGTGCCAGCAGCAAGGTGTCGCGGACTAATGAAAAACTGTTTTTT
>-|TRBJ1-1|-|TRBV3-1
CASSLHGGGTEAFF
TGTGCCAGCAGCCTTCATGGGGGGGGCACTGAAGCTTTCTTT
>-|TRBJ1-1|-|TRBV6-1
CASRGDGEAFF
TGTGCCAGCAGGGGTGACGGTGAAGCTTTCTTT
>TRBD1|TRBJ1-5|few|TRBV29-1
CSVTTGAINQPQHF
TGCAGCGTTACCACAGGGGCGATCAATCAGCCCCAGCATTTT
>-|TRBJ1-2|few|TRBV7-9
CASSPTGPRGSGYTF
TGTGCCAGCAGCCCGACAGGTCCGCGCGGAAGTGGCTACACCTTC
>-|TRBJ2-6|-|TRBV2
CASASGANVLTF
TGTGCCAGCGCCTCTGGGGCCAACGTCCTGACTTTC
>TRBD1|TRBJ1-1|-|TRBV20-1
CSAGGQGYAEAFF
TGCAGTGCGGGAGGACAGGGTTACGCTGAAGCTTTCTTT
>TRBD1|TRBJ2-2|few|TRBV29-1
CSVADRALGNTGELFF
TGCAGCGTTGCCGACAGGGCCTTAGGAAACACCGGGGAGCTGTTTTTT
>-|TRBJ1-2|-|TRBV12-3/TRBV12-4
CASSLRSGYTF
TGTGCCAGCAGTTTAAGGTCTGGCTACACCTTC
>-|TRBJ1-1|-|TRBV7-6
CASSPLGTAMNTEAFF
TGTGCCAGCAGCCCCCTAGGCACAGCCATGAACACTGAAGCTTTCTTT
>-|TRBJ2-2|-|TRBV3-1
CASSQSGELFF
TGTGCCAGCAGCCAGTCCGGGGAGCTGTTTTTT
>-|TRBJ2-3|many|TRBV5-6
CASSPPATDTQYF
TGTGCCAGCAGCCCACCGGCGACAGATACGCAGTATTTT
>-|TRBJ1-6|few|TRBV2
CASSDESSYNSPLHF
TGTGCCAGCAGTGATGAGAGCTCCTATAATTCACCCCTCCACTTT
>TRBD1|TRBJ1-1|many|TRBV27
CASSLNRGHTEAFF
TGTGCCAGCAGTTTAAACAGGGGGCACACTGAAGCTTTCTTT
>-|TRBJ1-4|-|TRBV12-5
CASGSATNEKLFF
TGTGCTAGTGGTTCTGCAACTAATGAAAAACTGTTTTTT